Below are 2 T cell receptor beta chains sequenced from a single sample in a study of cytomegalovirus exposure and HLA in healthy donors. Produced via immunoSEQ multiplex PCR; TCRdb's table is partial and in-frame only. The sample has about 79,000 clones, under 95% seen once. What was sequenced was PBMCs. These TCRs come from a woman younger than 45 in good health and CMV-seronegative.

The chain joins TRBV19 to TRBJ2-5; 7 bases agree with TRBD2. CDR1 and CDR2 (germline): LNHDA, SQIVND (reference sequence). The CDR3 is 15 amino acids. Unmatched junction bases numbered 5, after V lost 2 bases and J lost 2 bases. The DNA for the CDR3 is TGTGCCAGTAGTATATGGGTTAGCGGGCAAGAGACCCAGTACTTC. It yields the protein CASSIWVSGQETQYF.

The count of this clone is one. The chain joins TRBV29-1 to TRBJ2-1, with unresolved D. The germline V gene encodes CDR1 SQVTM and CDR2 ANQGSEA. The CDR3 is 11 amino acids. Trimming took off 4 bases at V and 4 bases at J, with 5 bases between the two ends. The CDR3 spells CSVAPYNEQFF. The CDR3 DNA is TGCAGCGTTGCCCCTTACAATGAGCAGTTCTTC.